The 26 T cell receptor beta chains listed next were all sequenced from one sample in a study of blood T cell repertoires in COVID-19. Profiled with immunoSEQ multiplex PCR; TCRdb holds only in-frame clones, not every one. The data show 220,000 or so clones, with around 82% seen just once and approximately 3.8% held by the top ten. Sequences were obtained from peripheral blood. These TCRs come from a woman of 80 years or more with acute or convalescent COVID-19.

The V gene is TRBV5-1, the J gene TRBJ2-7; 8 bases align to TRBD2. Germline loops: CDR1 SGHRS, CDR2 YFSETQ. V shed 3 bases, J shed 4 bases, and the junction held 9 bases outside the gene matches. The CDR3 consists of 15 residues. Written as DNA, the CDR3 is TGCGCCAGCAGCTCAGAGACAGCGGGGGCGTACGAGCAGTACTTC. Its protein is CASSSETAGAYEQYF.

This chain links TRBV6-5 with TRBJ2-2; 11 bases match TRBD2. The CDR3 has 15 amino acids. Germline V gene lookup returns CDR1 MNHEY and CDR2 SVGAGI. The ends lost 9 bases at V and 7 bases at J; junction bases unmatched: 10. The CDR3 sequence is CASETLAGGSGELFF. The CDR3 region has the DNA TGTGCCAGTGAAACGCTAGCGGGAGGTAGCGGGGAGCTGTTTTTT.

This clone showed up just once. The chain is built from TRBV3-1 (or the pseudogene TRBV3-2) and TRBJ1-4, with D possibly TRBD1 on 5 matching bases. Trimming took 0 bases from V and 3 from J, leaving 11 bases between them. The CDR3 runs 16 residues. From germline, CDR1 is LGHDT and CDR2 YNNKEL (reference sequence). CDR3 sequence: CASSQDVARANEKLFF. The CDR3 DNA reads TGTGCCAGCAGCCAAGATGTAGCCAGGGCTAATGAAAAACTGTTTTTT.

The chain combines TRBV28 with TRBJ1-4; 10 bases fit TRBD1. V was clipped by 5 bases and J by 7 bases; unmatched bases: 4. Germline CDR1 MDHEN, CDR2 SYDVKM. The CDR3 covers 14 residues. The CDR3 DNA reads as TGTGCCAGCAGTGGACAGGGGGGAGGTGAAAAACTGTTTTTT. Its protein is CASSGQGGGEKLFF.

CDR3 amino acids: CASSMPRGKNTEAFF. CDR3 in DNA: TGTGCCAGTAGTATGCCCAGGGGGAAGAACACTGAAGCTTTCTTT. The chain carries TRBV19 and TRBJ1-1; 7 bases map to TRBD1. CDR1 LNHDA and CDR2 SQIVND come from the germline V gene (reference sequence). After removal of 3 bases from V and 1 base from J, the junction contained 5 bases not matched to a gene. The length of the CDR3 is 15 residues.

This clone has only one observation. This chain uses TRBV2 with TRBJ1-2; D is unclear. The CDR3 contains 13 residues. V lost 4 bases, J lost 2 bases, and 8 bases lay in between. Looked up from germline, CDR1 is SNHLY and CDR2 is FYNNEI. The CDR3 reads CASSAQANYGYTF. DNA for the CDR3: TGTGCCAGCAGTGCCCAGGCAAACTATGGCTACACCTTC. Looking up the rest from reference TRBV2 and TRBJ1-2 gives the full variable domain: EPEVTQTPSHQVTQMGQEVILRCVPISNHLYFYWYRQILGQKVEFLVSFYNNEISEKSEIFDDQFSVERPDGSNFTLKIRSTKLEDSAMYFCASSAQANYGYTFGSGTRLTVV.

This chain links TRBV5-6 with TRBJ1-2, with 11 bases matching TRBD1. The V segment lost 4 bases and the J segment 7 bases; nucleotides outside the gene matches: 6. The germline gives CDR1 SGHDT, CDR2 YYEEEE. The CDR3 spans 14 residues. The DNA for the CDR3 is TGTGCCAGCAGCCCGGACAGGGGGCTAAGTGGCTACACCTTC. Its protein is CASSPDRGLSGYTF.

The chain joins TRBV2 to TRBJ2-7, with TRBD1 matching over 7 bases. Per germline, CDR1 SNHLY and CDR2 FYNNEI. The trim removed 6 bases at V and 12 bases at J, leaving 11 bases unmatched. The CDR3 length is 12 residues. CDR3 loop: CASRAQGTKRYF. DNA for the CDR3: TGTGCCAGCAGAGCACAGGGGACAAAGCGGTACTTC.

This chain joins TRBV2 and TRBJ2-3; D not certain. Germline lookup yields CDR1 SNHLY and CDR2 FYNNEI. Trimming removed 1 base from V and 2 bases from J, with 10 bases in between. CDR3 length: 15 residues. The CDR3 DNA sequence: TGTGCCAGCAGTGAAGGGGCTACTCCCACAGATACGCAGTATTTT. Translation: CASSEGATPTDTQYF.

The chain combines TRBV5-1 with TRBJ2-5; maybe TRBD2 (5 bases). The CDR3 runs 13 residues. In germline, CDR1 is SGHRS, CDR2 YFSETQ. V gave up 0 bases and J gave up 10 bases, with 13 bases separating them. The CDR3 is CASSLALRGNQYF. CDR3 bases: TGCGCCAGCAGCTTGGCGCTTCGGGGAAACCAGTACTTC.

V gene TRBV7-9 combines with J gene TRBJ1-5; no definite D call. The CDR3 spans 14 residues. CDR1 and CDR2 from the germline V gene are SEHNR and FQNEAQ (reference sequence). With 1 base removed from V and 3 bases from J, the gap between germline ends came to 7 bases. The CDR3 here is CASSLGGDNQPQHF. In DNA form, the CDR3 reads TGTGCCAGCAGCTTAGGCGGGGACAATCAGCCCCAGCATTTT.

On this clone: Other DNA sequences from this sample encode an identical CDR3 as well. The chain is built from TRBV6-5 and TRBJ2-5; D is possibly TRBD2 (6 bases). Germline V gene data show CDR1 as MNHEY and CDR2 as SVGAGI. CDR3 length: 14 amino acids. Trimming took off 0 bases at V and 2 bases at J, with 7 bases between the two ends. The DNA of the CDR3 is TGTGCCAGCAGTTACTCTGGGGGGCAAGAGACCCAGTACTTC. This sequence encodes CASSYSGGQETQYF.

CDR3 DNA sequence: TGTGCCAGCAGTGATCTGACAGGGGCCAGCTTCGAAAACTATGGCTACACCTTC. Its protein product is CASSDLTGASFENYGYTF. V usage is TRBV25-1 and J usage is TRBJ1-2; 8 positions agree with TRBD1. The CDR3 totals 18 residues. The germline CDR1 and CDR2 sequences are MGHDK and SYGVNS. The junction had 14 bases not matched to a gene; V was cut back by 3 bases and J by 2 bases.

DNA for the CDR3: TGTGCCAGCAGCGCGGGGGGTCACAATGAGCAGTTCTTC. This codes for CASSAGGHNEQFF. This chain uses TRBV9 with TRBJ2-1; 7 positions agree with TRBD2. Germline trimming cut 3 bases from V and 5 bases from J; bases unmatched to any gene: 2. Germline CDR1 SGDLS, CDR2 YYNGEE. The CDR3 totals 13 residues.

The count of this clone is one. In the same sample, other DNA sequences code for this CDR3. The genes are TRBV19 and TRBJ1-2; TRBD1 matches 8 bases. The germline CDR1 and CDR2 sequences are LNHDA and SQIVND (reference sequence). The CDR3 consists of 13 residues. After removal of 4 bases from V and 4 bases from J, the junction contained 2 bases not matched to a gene. The CDR3 DNA is TGTGCCAGTAGTAGGACAGGGCTCTATGGCTACACCTTC. Its translation is CASSRTGLYGYTF.

The V call is TRBV19, the J call TRBJ2-5; D gene unclear. CDR3 length equals 14 residues. V lost 1 base to trimming and J lost 5 bases, with 11 bases between them. Germline assignment: CDR1 LNHDA and CDR2 SQIVND (reference sequence). CDR3 region: CASSIVGSTETQYF. The DNA of the CDR3 is TGTGCCAGTAGTATAGTGGGCAGTACCGAGACCCAGTACTTC.

The genes are TRBV6-7 and TRBJ2-5; TRBD2 aligns across 12 bases. TRBV6-7 has ORF status, its function being uncertain. With 2 bases clipped from V and 2 bases from J, the junction kept 3 bases outside the gene matches. There are 16 residues in the CDR3. The CDR3 DNA is TGTGCCAGCAGTTACAAGGGGACTAGCGGGCAAGAGACCCAGTACTTC. Its translation is CASSYKGTSGQETQYF.

J is TRBJ2-3 and V is TRBV4-2; possible D gene TRBD2, 7 bases. This CDR3 has 14 amino acids. V lost 6 bases, J lost 4 bases, and 14 bases lay in between. Germline loops: CDR1 LGHNA, CDR2 YNFKEQ. The CDR3 nucleotides are TGTGCCAGCAGTCAGGGGCGGGGGTCAGATACGCAGTATTTT. Translation: CASSQGRGSDTQYF.

This rearrangement joins TRBV5-4 to TRBJ2-1, with 9 bases that match TRBD2. The length of the CDR3 is 15 residues. Trimming cost V 2 bases and J 4 bases; bases outside gene matches: 4. From germline, CDR1 is SGHNT and CDR2 YYREEE (reference sequence). The CDR3 loop reads CASSLSGGSYNEQFF. Here the CDR3 DNA reads TGTGCCAGCAGCTTAAGCGGGGGGTCTTACAATGAGCAGTTCTTC.

The chain has TRBV6-5 and TRBJ1-4, with 7 bases fitting TRBD1. Germline CDR1 and CDR2: MNHEY and SVGAGI. This CDR3 comprises 15 residues. The V gene end was trimmed by 6 bases and the J gene end by 3 bases; junction bases not matched to a gene: 7. As DNA, the CDR3 is TGTGCCAGCAGGCGAGCCGGGACAGCTAATGAAAAACTGTTTTTT. Encoded protein: CASRRAGTANEKLFF.

The rearrangement uses TRBV7-6 and TRBJ2-1; D perhaps matches TRBD2 (5 bases). The CDR3 is 12 residues long. Germline V CDR1 and CDR2: SGHVS, FNYEAQ. Deletions cut 7 bases from V and 3 bases from J, with 7 bases between. The CDR3 DNA sequence: TGTGCCAGCACCGCGGGCTACAATGAGCAGTTCTTC. Translated, it gives CASTAGYNEQFF.

This chain uses TRBV4-1 with TRBJ2-6, with 8 positions matching TRBD1. Germline CDR1 is MGHRA and CDR2 is YSYEKL. V was pared by 4 bases and J by 2 bases, with 16 bases of the junction left unmatched. The CDR3 runs to 20 residues. CDR3 amino acids: CASSPHRVGQGLPGANVLTF. CDR3 in DNA: TGCGCCAGCAGCCCACATCGAGTCGGACAGGGTCTCCCTGGGGCCAACGTCCTGACTTTC.

The genes are TRBV5-1 and TRBJ2-3; 7 bases agree with TRBD1. Germline CDR1 and CDR2: SGHRS and YFSETQ. This CDR3 has 15 amino acids. The V gene end was trimmed by 6 bases and the J gene end by 3 bases; junction bases not matched to a gene: 10. The DNA for the CDR3 is TGCGCCAGCACTAAAACAGGGGATTATACAGATACGCAGTATTTT. Translation: CASTKTGDYTDTQYF. Full variable domain (outside the CDR3, taken from reference TRBV5-1 and TRBJ2-3): KAGVTQTPRYLIKTRGQQVTLSCSPISGHRSVSWYQQTPGQGLQFLFEYFSETQRNKGNFPGRFSGRQFSNSRSEMNVSTLELGDSALYLCASTKTGDYTDTQYFGPGTRLTVL.

The rearrangement links TRBV5-1 to TRBJ1-2; D is possibly TRBD1 (6 bases). There are 14 residues in the CDR3. CDR1 is SGHRS and CDR2 is YFSETQ in the germline V gene. Trimming stripped 0 bases from V and 6 bases from J, with 12 bases between. The DNA of the CDR3 is TGCGCCAGCAGCTTGGAGGGGGTTTTAAATGGCTACACCTTC. Translation gives CASSLEGVLNGYTF. Full variable domain (rest looked up from reference TRBV5-1 and TRBJ1-2): KAGVTQTPRYLIKTRGQQVTLSCSPISGHRSVSWYQQTPGQGLQFLFEYFSETQRNKGNFPGRFSGRQFSNSRSEMNVSTLELGDSALYLCASSLEGVLNGYTFGSGTRLTVV.

The gene calls are TRBV5-6 and TRBJ1-2, with unresolved D. Looked up from germline, CDR1 is SGHDT and CDR2 is YYEEEE. Deletions cut 1 base from V and 0 bases from J, with 10 bases between. CDR3 length: 15 amino acids. The CDR3 coding sequence is TGTGCCAGCAGCTTGACGACAATAGCTAACTATGGCTACACCTTC. Translating it yields CASSLTTIANYGYTF.

V and J are TRBV5-1 and TRBJ2-7, with 11 bases that match TRBD1. V dropped 4 bases and J dropped 6; count of bases not matched to a gene: 6. The V gene's germline CDR1 is SGHRS and CDR2 YFSETQ. The CDR3 spans 14 residues. The CDR3 DNA reads as TGCGCCAGCAGCAGCTGGACAGGGGGCGCCGAGCAGTACTTC. Amino acids: CASSSWTGGAEQYF.